This T cell receptor (beta chain) was sequenced for a study of cytomegalovirus exposure and HLA in healthy donors. Across the study: Caucasian-associated ancestry cluster membership applied to about four fifths of 300 to 450 genotyped donors.

The CDR3 totals 16 residues. Germline V gives CDR1 SGHNT, CDR2 YYREEE (reference sequence). The V end was cut by 5 bases, the J end by 1 base, with 15 bases between. Every donor was a healthy person donating bone marrow. The PCR had 60 Vbeta and 13 Jbeta primers. TCRdb's copy holds only in-frame clones and misses some; the assay was immunoSEQ multiplex PCR. The table lists 160,000 or so clones, about 78% of them singletons, with approximately 1.5% in the top ten. Sequencing input: PBMCs. The source is a male donor in good health and CMV-seronegative. J is TRBJ2-2 and V is TRBV5-4, with D maybe TRBD2 (6 bases). DNA of the CDR3: TGTGCCAGCAGGAAAGGAGGGACCGAGAACACCGGGGAGCTGTTTTTT. This sequence encodes CASRKGGTENTGELFF.